This T cell receptor (beta chain) was identified in a study of cytomegalovirus exposure and HLA in healthy donors. PCR involved 60 Vbeta and 13 Jbeta primers. Clones were read by immunoSEQ multiplex PCR, and TCRdb kept only the in-frame ones, dropping some. Here the sample spans about 300,000 clones, 70% to 90% being singletons. Notes on the study in general: From TCR beta sequences, most subjects' HLA-A and HLA-B alleles were reportedly predicted accurately. Most likely, a cluster of highly shared sequence variants arose as a sequencing artifact. Productive rates of about 90% or about 30% were seen for most TCR beta V segments in an earlier analysis. Analysis was carried out at a later point, and it linked a missense DCLRE1C variant to TCR beta V- and J-gene trimming.

A remark on this clone: Its antigen remains unidentified.

The source of this sequence is a middle-aged man in good health and CMV-seropositive. The sample comprised PBMCs.

The DNA for the CDR3 is TGTGCCAGCAGTACTCATTCTAGCGAGCAGTACTTC. As protein: CASSTHSSEQYF. V is TRBV6-5 and J is TRBJ2-7; D not resolved. Germline values: CDR1 MNHEY, CDR2 SVGAGI. The CDR3 covers 12 residues. Trimming removed 5 bases at V and 6 bases at J, with 11 bases between.